This TCR beta chain is drawn from a study of vaccination and CD4 T cells after COVID-19. Study-level background: Collection of post-vaccine samples followed dose two by a median roughly 72 days, spanning a range of 14 to 241.

As for this clonotype: Its specificity is not known.

The treatment denotes: approximately 9-day PBMC culture with coronavirus spike peptide pools or control peptides (ViraFEST assay). PCR-confirmed positives ranged from March to December 2020, preceding US Alpha, Beta and Delta variants. Cultured CD4+ T-cell DNA underwent Oncomine TCR Beta short-read sequencing. TCRdb independently ran MiXCR on the PCR reads; one entry per CDR3 protein. The data show more than 12,000 distinct CDR3 sequences, 73% seen once. Germline values: CDR1 MNHNS, CDR2 SASEGT. This CDR3 spans 11 amino acids. V dropped 7 bases and J dropped 8 bases, with 11 bases sitting between them.

V gene TRBV6-1 combines with J gene TRBJ1-2; D is unclear. The sequenced sample consisted of CD4+ T cells from blood, cultured in vitro. The clonotype originates from a human donor who had recovered from COVID-19. The CDR3 bases are TGTGCCAGCAACCGGGGTGCAGGCTACACCTTC. Protein: CASNRGAGYTF.